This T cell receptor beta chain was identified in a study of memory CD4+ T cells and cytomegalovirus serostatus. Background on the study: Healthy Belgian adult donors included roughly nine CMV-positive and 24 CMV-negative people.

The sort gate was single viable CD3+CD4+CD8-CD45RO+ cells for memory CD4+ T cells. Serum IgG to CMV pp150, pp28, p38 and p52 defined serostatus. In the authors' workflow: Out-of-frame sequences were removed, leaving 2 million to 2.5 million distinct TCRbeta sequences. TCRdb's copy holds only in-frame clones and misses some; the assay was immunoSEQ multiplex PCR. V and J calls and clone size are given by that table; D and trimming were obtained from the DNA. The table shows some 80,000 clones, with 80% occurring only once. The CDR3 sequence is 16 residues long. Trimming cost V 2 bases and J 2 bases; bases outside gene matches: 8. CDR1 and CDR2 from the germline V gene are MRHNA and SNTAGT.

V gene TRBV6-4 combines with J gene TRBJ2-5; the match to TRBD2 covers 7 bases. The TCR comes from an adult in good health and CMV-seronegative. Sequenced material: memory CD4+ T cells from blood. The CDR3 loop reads CASSDGGVRWQETQYF. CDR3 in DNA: TGTGCCAGCAGTGACGGGGGGGTTCGGTGGCAAGAGACCCAGTACTTC.